This TCR beta chain was found in a study of shared clonotypes between healthy human individuals. Findings of the study overall: Only a few donors were included, so the genetic and exposure-history diversity represented was limited. Read depth was anticipated to influence clonotype sharing among donors.

Germline lookup yields CDR1 MDHEN and CDR2 SYDVKM. V lost 6 bases to trimming and J lost 7 bases; unmatched junction nucleotides: 15. The CDR3 consists of 16 residues. As for this clone: The antigen is unknown.

Profiling relied on immunoSEQ multiplex PCR, and the TCRdb table lists in-frame clones only, not all of them. The sample has about 610,000 clones; more than 95% are singletons. This chain links TRBV28 with TRBJ2-7; 10 nucleotides agree with TRBD2. The sequence was collected from a woman in her twenties or thirties in good health. The sequenced sample consisted of naive CD4+ T cells sorted from blood. This sample's subset: CD45RA+ positively selected. The CDR3 DNA follows: TGTGCCAGCAGCCCAGCGGGCAGCGGGAGGGTGGGAGAGCAGTACTTC. It translates to CASSPAGSGRVGEQYF.